In its sample, the clone carrying this T cell receptor beta chain was seen many times. Its antigen remains unknown. This sample is drawn from a study of T-cell reconstitution after alpha-beta-depleted transplantation in children. Unique molecular identifiers tagged the TCRbeta library. MiXCR, applied by TCRdb to the PCR reads, yields one record per CDR3 protein. The sample shows hundreds of thousands of distinct CDR3 sequences, 11% of them seen only once. CDR3 length equals 15 residues. V lost 1 base and J 1 base, leaving 5 bases between the germline ends. Germline CDR1 KGHSH, CDR2 LQKENI. Points from the study as a whole: Surviving thymic progenitors and recipient T cells were the source of high TCRbeta diversity at day 60 in some patients. Approximately two months post-transplant, alpha-beta T cells reportedly originated from several hundred expanded graft clones. At the one-year point after transplant, T-cell counts and TCRbeta diversity were found to come mostly from T cells that had been newly produced.

Here the sequenced sample was peripheral blood, taken 180 days after TCRalphabeta/CD19-depleted stem cell transplant. The receptor was derived from a male patient aged 2 to 10 who had a stem cell transplant for chronic granulomatous disease, so the T cells may come from the graft donor. This chain links TRBV18 with TRBJ2-6; D remains unclear. The CDR3 bases are TGTGCCAGCTCACCACGGCAGTCTGGGGCCAACGTCCTGACTTTC. Amino acids: CASSPRQSGANVLTF.